The T cell receptor (beta chain) under discussion was sequenced for a study of T cells of healthy individuals (dated by TCRdb to the late 2010s). Measured from the cysteine to the phenylalanine, the CDR3 is 15 residues long. Only the CDR3 portion is preserved as DNA: 45 bases, with reading frame beginning at the first base. Relative to germline, V is 0 bases shorter and J is 6 bases shorter, with 10 bases between their ends. Looking up the germline V gene yields CDR1 KGHDR and CDR2 SFDVKD. Concerning this clonotype itself: Its antigen is currently not known. No clone much larger than this one lies a single base away; base qualities are absent.

Library method: 5' RACE. This sample was sequenced with an Illumina MiSeq. The raw public data were reprocessed by TCRdb itself: fastp quality trimming at Q25, MiXCR clonotype calling, in-frame beta chains only. Identical CDR3 proteins give one entry, which carries the most common genes and DNA. The sample contains more than 85,000 distinct CDR3 sequences, under 20% of them found a single time. Of the sample, 6.2% falls within the top ten clones. The chain links TRBV24-1 with TRBJ2-2; the D gene cannot be named for sure. The clonotype originates from a human donor in good health. The CDR3 reads as follows: CATSDLRRAAGELFF. The nucleotide sequence reads as follows: TGTGCCACCAGTGATTTGCGAAGGGCCGCCGGGGAGCTGTTTTTT.